The clone carrying this T cell receptor (beta chain) showed up just a few times. Antigen: not known. The data originate from a study of T-cell reconstitution after alpha-beta-depleted transplantation in children. During its preparation, the TCRbeta library received unique molecular identifiers. Using its own MiXCR run on the PCR reads, TCRdb lists one record per CDR3 protein. This table holds fewer than 750,000 distinct CDR3 sequences, about a quarter found once. Study-wide results and limits: Several hundred expanded graft clones reportedly supplied alpha-beta T cells about two months after transplant. Diversity of TCRbeta at day 60 was high in some patients, arising from surviving recipient T cells and thymic progenitors. The main origin of T-cell counts and diversity one year after transplant was newly produced T cells.

The ends lost 1 base at V and 4 bases at J; junction bases unmatched: 11. The CDR3 sequence is 18 residues long. In germline, CDR1 is SGHAT, CDR2 FQDESV (reference sequence). Specimen: PBMCs, collected before TCRalphabeta/CD19-depleted stem cell transplant. This receptor was taken from a boy less than two years old with Wiskott-Aldrich syndrome, due to receive a stem cell transplant. The chain is built from TRBV11-1 and TRBJ2-1, with TRBD2 identical over 9 bases. The DNA of the CDR3 is TGTGCCAGCAGCTTAGGGCTGAGCGGGGGGCTAGAGTACAATGAGCAGTTCTTC. It encodes CASSLGLSGGLEYNEQFF.